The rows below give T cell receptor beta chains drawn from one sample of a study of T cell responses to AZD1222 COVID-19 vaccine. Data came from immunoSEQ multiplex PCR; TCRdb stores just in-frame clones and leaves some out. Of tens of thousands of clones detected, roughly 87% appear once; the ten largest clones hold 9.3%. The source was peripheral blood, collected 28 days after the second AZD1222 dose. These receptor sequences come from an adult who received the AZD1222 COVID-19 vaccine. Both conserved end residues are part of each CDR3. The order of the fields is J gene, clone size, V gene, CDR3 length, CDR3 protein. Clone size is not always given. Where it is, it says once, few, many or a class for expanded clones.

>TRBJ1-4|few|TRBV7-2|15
CASSLRQGANEKLFF
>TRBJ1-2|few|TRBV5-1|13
CASSAKLNYGYTF
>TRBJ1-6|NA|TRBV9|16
CASSVDPWTRNSPLHF
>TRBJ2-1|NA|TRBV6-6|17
CASSPRWTRSSYNEQFF
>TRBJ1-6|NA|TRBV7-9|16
CASSLVTGVGNSPLHF
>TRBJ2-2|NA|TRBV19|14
CASSITRNTGELFF
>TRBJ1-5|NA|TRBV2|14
CASSNQGLNQPQHF
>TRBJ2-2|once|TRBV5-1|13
CASSGVFTGELFF
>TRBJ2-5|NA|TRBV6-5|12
CASKTGGETQYF
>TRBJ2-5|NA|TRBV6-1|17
CASSERLAGPGQETQYF
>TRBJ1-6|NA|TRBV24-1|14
CATSEAARGSPLHF
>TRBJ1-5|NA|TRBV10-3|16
CAISGGRPGGNQPQHF
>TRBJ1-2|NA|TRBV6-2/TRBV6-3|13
CASSYSRDYGYTF
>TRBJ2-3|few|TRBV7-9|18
CASSPQPLLAGLQDTQYF
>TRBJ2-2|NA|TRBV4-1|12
CASSQGVGELFF
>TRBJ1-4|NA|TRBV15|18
CATSRGGRPWVVDEKLFF
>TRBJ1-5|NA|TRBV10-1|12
CATLSSNQPQHF
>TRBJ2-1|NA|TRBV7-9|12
CASSLDSAEQFF
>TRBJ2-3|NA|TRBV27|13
CASRGTKGDTQYF
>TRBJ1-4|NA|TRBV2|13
CASRAGLGEKLFF
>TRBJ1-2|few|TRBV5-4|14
CASSLGQGIVGYTF
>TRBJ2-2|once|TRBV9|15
CASSVVASAPGELFF
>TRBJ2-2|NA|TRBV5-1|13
CASSLGGSGELFF
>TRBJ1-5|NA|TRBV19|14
CASSISWANQPQHF
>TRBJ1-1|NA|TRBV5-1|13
CASSSQQNTEAFF
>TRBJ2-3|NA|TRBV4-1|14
CASSQEQGPDTQYF
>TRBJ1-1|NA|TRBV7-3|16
CASSSTGGYMNTEAFF
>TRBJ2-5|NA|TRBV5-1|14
CASSWGQVAGAQYF
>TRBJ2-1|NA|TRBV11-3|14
CASSPLGTLAEQFF
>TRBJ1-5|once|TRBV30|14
CAWGPTGSNQPQHF
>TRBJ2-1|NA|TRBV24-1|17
CATTATTGTSGFNEQFF
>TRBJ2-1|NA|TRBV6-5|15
CASIGVLAGGTEQFF
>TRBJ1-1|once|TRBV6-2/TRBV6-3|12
CASSDPVGEAFF
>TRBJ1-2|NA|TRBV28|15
CASSLPGPVGYGYTF
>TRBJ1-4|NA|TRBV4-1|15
CASSLMRGTNEKLFF
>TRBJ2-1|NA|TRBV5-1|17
CASSISSGRARGDEQFF
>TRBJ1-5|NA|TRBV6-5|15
CASIPREVSNQPQHF
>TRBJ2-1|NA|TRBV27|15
CASSLRAGEYNEQFF
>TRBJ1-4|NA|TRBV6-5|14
CASSLQGTGGKLFF
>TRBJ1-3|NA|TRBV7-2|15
CASSLVKIARNTIYF
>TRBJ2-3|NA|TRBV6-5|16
CASSYLAAGNTDTQYF
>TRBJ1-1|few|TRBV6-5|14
CASSKQNMNTEAFF
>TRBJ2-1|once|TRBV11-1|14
CASSFSGLNNEQFF
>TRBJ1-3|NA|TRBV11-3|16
CASSRGTGGSGNTIYF
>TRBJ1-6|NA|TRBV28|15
CASSLWGGDNSPLHF
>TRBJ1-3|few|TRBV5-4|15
CASSLGRDTVNTIYF
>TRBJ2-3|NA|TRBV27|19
CASSLSTRGAGLSTDTQYF